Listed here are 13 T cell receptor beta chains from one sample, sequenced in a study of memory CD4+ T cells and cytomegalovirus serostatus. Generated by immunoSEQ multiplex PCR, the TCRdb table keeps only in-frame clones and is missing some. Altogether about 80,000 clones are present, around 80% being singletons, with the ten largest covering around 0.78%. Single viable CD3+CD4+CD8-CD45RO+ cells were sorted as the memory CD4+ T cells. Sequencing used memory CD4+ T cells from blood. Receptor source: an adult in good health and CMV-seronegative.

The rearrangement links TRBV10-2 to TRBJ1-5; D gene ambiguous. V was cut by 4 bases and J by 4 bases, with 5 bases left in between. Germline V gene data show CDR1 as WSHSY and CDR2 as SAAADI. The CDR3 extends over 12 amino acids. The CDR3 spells CASSGQNQPQHF. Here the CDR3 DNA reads TGCGCCAGCAGTGGTCAGAATCAGCCCCAGCATTTT.

CDR3 sequence reads: CASSPQAWTTEAFF. Written as DNA, the CDR3 is TGTGCCAGCAGCCCCCAGGCCTGGACCACTGAAGCTTTCTTT. The chain uses TRBV9 and TRBJ1-1; D unresolved. V was shortened by 4 bases and J by 4 bases, with 14 bases between the two germline ends. The CDR3 runs 14 residues. Germline loops: CDR1 SGDLS, CDR2 YYNGEE. Full variable domain (rest looked up from reference TRBV9 and TRBJ1-1): DSGVTQTPKHLITATGQRVTLRCSPRSGDLSVYWYQQSLDQGLQFLIQYYNGEERAKGNILERFSAQQFPDLHSELNLSSLELGDSALYFCASSPQAWTTEAFFGQGTRLTVV.

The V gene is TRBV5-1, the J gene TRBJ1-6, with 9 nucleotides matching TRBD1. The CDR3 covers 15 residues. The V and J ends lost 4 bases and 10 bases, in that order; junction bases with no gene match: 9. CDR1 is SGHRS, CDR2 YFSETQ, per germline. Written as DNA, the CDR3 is TGCGCCAGCAGCGAAAGGACAGGGGACCGCTCACCCCTCCACTTT. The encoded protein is CASSERTGDRSPLHF.

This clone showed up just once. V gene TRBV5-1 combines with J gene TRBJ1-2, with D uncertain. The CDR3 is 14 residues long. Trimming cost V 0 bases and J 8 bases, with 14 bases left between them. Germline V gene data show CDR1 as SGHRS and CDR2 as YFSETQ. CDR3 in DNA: TGCGCCAGCAGCTTGGGAGGAACTGGGAACGGCTACACCTTC. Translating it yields CASSLGGTGNGYTF.

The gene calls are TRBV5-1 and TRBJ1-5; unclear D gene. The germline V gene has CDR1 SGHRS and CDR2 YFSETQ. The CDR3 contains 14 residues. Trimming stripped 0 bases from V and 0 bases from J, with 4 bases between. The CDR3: CASSLDGSNQPQHF. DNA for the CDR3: TGCGCCAGCAGCTTGGACGGTAGCAATCAGCCCCAGCATTTT.

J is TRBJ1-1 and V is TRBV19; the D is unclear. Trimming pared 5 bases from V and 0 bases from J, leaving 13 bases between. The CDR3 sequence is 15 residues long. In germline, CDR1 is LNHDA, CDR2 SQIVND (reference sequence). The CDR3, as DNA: TGTGCCAGTAGTCCCGGTGGCAGTTTGAACACTGAAGCTTTCTTT. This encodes CASSPGGSLNTEAFF.

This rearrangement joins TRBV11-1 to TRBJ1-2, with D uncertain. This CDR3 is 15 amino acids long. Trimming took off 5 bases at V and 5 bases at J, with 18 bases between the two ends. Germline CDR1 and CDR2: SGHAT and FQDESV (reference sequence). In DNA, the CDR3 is TGTGCCAGCAGCCTAAGTCTGGCCCCTCAATATGGCTACACCTTC. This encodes CASSLSLAPQYGYTF.

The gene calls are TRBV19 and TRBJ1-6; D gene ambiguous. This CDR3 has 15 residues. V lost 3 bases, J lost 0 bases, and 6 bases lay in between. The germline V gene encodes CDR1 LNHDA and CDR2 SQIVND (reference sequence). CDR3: CASSIGTSYNSPLHF. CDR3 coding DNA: TGTGCCAGTAGTATCGGCACCTCCTATAATTCACCCCTCCACTTT.

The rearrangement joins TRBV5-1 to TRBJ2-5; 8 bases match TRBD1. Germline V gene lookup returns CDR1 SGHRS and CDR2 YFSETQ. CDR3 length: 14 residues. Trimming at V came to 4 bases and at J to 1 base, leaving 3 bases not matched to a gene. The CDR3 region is CASSGTGGQETQYF. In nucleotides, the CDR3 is TGCGCCAGCAGCGGAACAGGGGGCCAAGAGACCCAGTACTTC.

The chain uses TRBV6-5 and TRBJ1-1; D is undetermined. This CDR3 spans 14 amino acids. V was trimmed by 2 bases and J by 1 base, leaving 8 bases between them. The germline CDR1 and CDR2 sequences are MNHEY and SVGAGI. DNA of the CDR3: TGTGCCAGCAGTTACAGGCAGCCGAACACTGAAGCTTTCTTT. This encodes CASSYRQPNTEAFF.

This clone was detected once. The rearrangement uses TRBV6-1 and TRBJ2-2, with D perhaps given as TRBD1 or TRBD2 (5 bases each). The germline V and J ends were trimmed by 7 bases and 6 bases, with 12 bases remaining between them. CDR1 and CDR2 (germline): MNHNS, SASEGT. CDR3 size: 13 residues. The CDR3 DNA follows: TGTGCCAGCACGTGGGTGGGGGCCGGGGAGCTGTTTTTT. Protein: CASTWVGAGELFF.

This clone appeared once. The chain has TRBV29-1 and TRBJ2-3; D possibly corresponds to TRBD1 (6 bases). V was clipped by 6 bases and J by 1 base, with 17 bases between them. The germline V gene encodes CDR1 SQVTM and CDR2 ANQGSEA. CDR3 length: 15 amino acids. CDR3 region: CSVQNRDIGTDTQYF. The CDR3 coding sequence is TGCAGCGTGCAAAACCGGGACATTGGCACAGATACGCAGTATTTT.

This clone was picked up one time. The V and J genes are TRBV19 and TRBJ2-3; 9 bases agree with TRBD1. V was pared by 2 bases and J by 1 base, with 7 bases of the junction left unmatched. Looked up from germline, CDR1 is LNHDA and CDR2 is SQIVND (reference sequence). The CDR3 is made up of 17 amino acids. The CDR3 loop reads CASSIKRDRVGTDTQYF. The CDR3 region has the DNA TGTGCCAGTAGTATAAAGAGGGACAGGGTTGGCACAGATACGCAGTATTTT.